The rows below give T cell receptor beta chains drawn from one sample of a study of blood T cell repertoires in COVID-19. Profiling relied on immunoSEQ multiplex PCR, and the TCRdb table lists in-frame clones only, not all of them. The sample has about 50,000 clones; 86% are singletons. The sequenced material came from peripheral blood. The receptors here all came from a woman aged 55-75 years with acute or convalescent COVID-19. CDR3s include the opening cysteine and the closing phenylalanine or tryptophan. A D gene is named only where the DNA matches it firmly. Clone size is not always given. Where it is, it says once, few, many or a class for expanded clones.

V gene: TRBV30
J gene: TRBJ2-3
D gene: -
clone size: -
CDR3 protein: CAWSLGGIDTQYF
CDR3 DNA: TGTGCCTGGAGTCTCGGAGGTATCGATACGCAGTATTTT

V gene: TRBV7-2
J gene: TRBJ2-2
D gene: TRBD2
clone size: -
CDR3 protein: CASSLAVSGGADGELFF
CDR3 DNA: TGTGCCAGCAGCTTAGCTGTAAGCGGGGGGGCTGACGGGGAGCTGTTTTTT

V gene: TRBV4-2
J gene: TRBJ1-2
D gene: -
clone size: -
CDR3 protein: CASSQDLWPGVESGGYTF
CDR3 DNA: TGTGCCAGCAGCCAAGATTTGTGGCCGGGGGTCGAAAGTGGTGGCTACACCTTC

V gene: TRBV6-5
J gene: TRBJ1-6
D gene: -
clone size: -
CDR3 protein: CASSFYQGADSPLHF
CDR3 DNA: TGTGCCAGCAGTTTCTATCAGGGTGCTGATTCACCCCTCCACTTT

V gene: TRBV9
J gene: TRBJ2-7
D gene: -
clone size: -
CDR3 protein: CASSVEGSGNYEQYF
CDR3 DNA: TGTGCCAGCAGCGTAGAAGGCTCAGGGAACTACGAGCAGTACTTC

V gene: TRBV6-1
J gene: TRBJ1-3
D gene: -
clone size: -
CDR3 protein: CASSVVGGHSGNTIYF
CDR3 DNA: TGTGCCAGCAGTGTCGTCGGGGGGCACTCTGGAAACACCATATATTTT

V gene: TRBV28
J gene: TRBJ1-2
D gene: TRBD1
clone size: few
CDR3 protein: CASSFPGQGFYGYTF
CDR3 DNA: TGTGCCAGCAGTTTCCCGGGACAGGGGTTCTATGGCTACACCTTC

V gene: TRBV27
J gene: TRBJ1-2
D gene: TRBD1
clone size: -
CDR3 protein: CASSSLTGAYGYTF
CDR3 DNA: TGTGCCAGCAGTTCGCTGACAGGGGCCTATGGCTACACCTTC

V gene: TRBV19
J gene: TRBJ2-3
D gene: -
clone size: -
CDR3 protein: CASNFRGSSSDTQYF
CDR3 DNA: TGTGCCAGTAACTTCCGAGGGAGCTCGTCAGATACGCAGTATTTT

V gene: TRBV5-8
J gene: TRBJ2-5
D gene: -
clone size: -
CDR3 protein: CASSLGQGMVQETQYF
CDR3 DNA: TGTGCCAGCAGCTTAGGCCAGGGGATGGTTCAAGAGACCCAGTACTTC

V gene: TRBV4-2
J gene: TRBJ1-2
D gene: -
clone size: -
CDR3 protein: CASSQQGGMSYGYTF
CDR3 DNA: TGTGCCAGCAGCCAGCAGGGCGGCATGTCGTATGGCTACACCTTC

V gene: TRBV28
J gene: TRBJ2-7
D gene: TRBD2
clone size: -
CDR3 protein: CASSPGRGGDLYF
CDR3 DNA: TGTGCCAGCAGTCCCGGAAGGGGAGGGGATCTGTACTTC

V gene: TRBV7-2
J gene: TRBJ2-4
D gene: -
clone size: once
CDR3 protein: CASSLELGRNIQYF
CDR3 DNA: TGTGCCAGCAGCTTAGAACTGGGCAGGAACATTCAGTACTTC

V gene: TRBV3-1/TRBV3-2
J gene: TRBJ1-3
D gene: -
clone size: -
CDR3 protein: CASSHDGSSGNTIYF
CDR3 DNA: TGTGCCAGCAGCCACGACGGGTCCTCTGGAAACACCATATATTTT

V gene: TRBV9
J gene: TRBJ1-1
D gene: -
clone size: once
CDR3 protein: CASSVVPTGDTEAFF
CDR3 DNA: TGTGCCAGCAGCGTAGTGCCGACAGGAGACACTGAAGCTTTCTTT

V gene: TRBV9
J gene: TRBJ1-1
D gene: TRBD1
clone size: -
CDR3 protein: CASSVDARTGGTRGNTEAFF
CDR3 DNA: TGTGCCAGCAGCGTGGACGCCCGAACAGGGGGCACGCGAGGTAACACTGAAGCTTTCTTT

V gene: TRBV5-1
J gene: TRBJ2-5
D gene: TRBD2
clone size: -
CDR3 protein: CASSLETSGFGETQYF
CDR3 DNA: TGCGCCAGCAGCTTGGAGACTAGCGGGTTTGGTGAGACCCAGTACTTC

V gene: TRBV5-5
J gene: TRBJ1-2
D gene: -
clone size: -
CDR3 protein: CASSFLDTFYGYTF
CDR3 DNA: TGTGCCAGCAGCTTTCTGGACACCTTCTATGGCTACACCTTC

V gene: TRBV5-1
J gene: TRBJ1-4
D gene: -
clone size: few
CDR3 protein: CASRRGEDNEKLFF
CDR3 DNA: TGCGCCAGCAGGCGGGGGGAAGATAATGAAAAACTGTTTTTT

V gene: TRBV11-3
J gene: TRBJ2-2
D gene: -
clone size: -
CDR3 protein: CASSLGRGTGELFF
CDR3 DNA: TGTGCCAGCAGCTTAGGTCGCGGAACCGGGGAGCTGTTTTTT

V gene: TRBV6-1
J gene: TRBJ1-2
D gene: TRBD1
clone size: -
CDR3 protein: CASSDPDRIKGYTF
CDR3 DNA: TGTGCCAGCAGTGACCCGGACAGGATTAAAGGCTACACCTTC

V gene: TRBV12-3/TRBV12-4
J gene: TRBJ1-6
D gene: -
clone size: -
CDR3 protein: CASSLGATVPLHF
CDR3 DNA: TGTGCCAGCAGTTTGGGAGCCACCGTTCCCCTCCACTTT

V gene: TRBV27
J gene: TRBJ1-2
D gene: -
clone size: -
CDR3 protein: CASSLDRIGGYTF
CDR3 DNA: TGTGCCAGCAGTTTAGACAGAATTGGCGGCTACACCTTC

V gene: TRBV5-1
J gene: TRBJ1-1
D gene: -
clone size: -
CDR3 protein: CASSLESGLAFF
CDR3 DNA: TGCGCCAGCAGCTTGGAATCAGGGTTAGCTTTCTTT

V gene: TRBV4-1
J gene: TRBJ2-1
D gene: -
clone size: -
CDR3 protein: CASSQELPTGQFF
CDR3 DNA: TGCGCCAGCAGCCAAGAACTTCCCACTGGGCAGTTCTTC

V gene: TRBV7-9
J gene: TRBJ1-5
D gene: TRBD1
clone size: -
CDR3 protein: CASSLGTGTGNQPQHF
CDR3 DNA: TGTGCCAGCAGCTTAGGGACAGGGACGGGTAATCAGCCCCAGCATTTT

V gene: TRBV28
J gene: TRBJ1-1
D gene: -
clone size: -
CDR3 protein: CASSLFITEAFF
CDR3 DNA: TGTGCCAGCAGTTTATTTATAACTGAAGCTTTCTTT

V gene: TRBV10-3
J gene: TRBJ1-6
D gene: -
clone size: -
CDR3 protein: CAISESRLGALINSPLHF
CDR3 DNA: TGTGCCATCAGTGAGTCGAGATTGGGGGCTCTAATTAATTCACCCCTCCACTTT

V gene: TRBV18
J gene: TRBJ1-2
D gene: -
clone size: -
CDR3 protein: CASSGGLFNYGYTF
CDR3 DNA: TGTGCCAGCTCGGGTGGACTTTTTAACTATGGCTACACCTTC

V gene: TRBV27
J gene: TRBJ1-6
D gene: -
clone size: -
CDR3 protein: CASSLRNSPLHF
CDR3 DNA: TGTGCCAGCAGTTTACGTAATTCACCCCTCCACTTT

V gene: TRBV27
J gene: TRBJ1-6
D gene: TRBD1
clone size: -
CDR3 protein: CASSTPGQGSPLHF
CDR3 DNA: TGTGCCAGCAGTACCCCGGGACAGGGATCACCCCTCCACTTT

V gene: TRBV5-1
J gene: TRBJ2-7
D gene: TRBD2
clone size: once
CDR3 protein: CASSPSGAYEQYF
CDR3 DNA: TGCGCCAGCAGTCCTAGCGGGGCCTACGAGCAGTACTTC

V gene: TRBV6-6
J gene: TRBJ2-3
D gene: TRBD1
clone size: -
CDR3 protein: CASSYPGQGPNTQYF
CDR3 DNA: TGTGCCAGCAGTTACCCCGGACAGGGGCCCAATACGCAGTATTTT

V gene: TRBV27
J gene: TRBJ1-1
D gene: -
clone size: once
CDR3 protein: CASSARRVLMNTEAFF
CDR3 DNA: TGTGCCAGCAGTGCCAGGAGGGTACTGATGAACACTGAAGCTTTCTTT

V gene: TRBV11-2
J gene: TRBJ2-7
D gene: TRBD1
clone size: -
CDR3 protein: CASSKRTGGTYEQYF
CDR3 DNA: TGTGCCAGCAGCAAGAGGACAGGGGGGACCTACGAGCAGTACTTC

V gene: TRBV7-9
J gene: TRBJ2-1
D gene: TRBD2
clone size: -
CDR3 protein: CASSSSGTYNEQFF
CDR3 DNA: TGTGCCAGCAGCTCCAGCGGGACCTACAATGAGCAGTTCTTC

V gene: TRBV7-9
J gene: TRBJ1-4
D gene: -
clone size: -
CDR3 protein: CASSLRGEKLFF
CDR3 DNA: TGTGCCAGCAGCTTGCGAGGAGAAAAACTGTTTTTT

V gene: TRBV29-1
J gene: TRBJ1-3
D gene: TRBD1
clone size: once
CDR3 protein: CSVEDNNRGNTIYF
CDR3 DNA: TGCAGCGTTGAAGATAATAACAGGGGCAACACCATATATTTT

V gene: TRBV5-1
J gene: TRBJ2-5
D gene: TRBD2
clone size: -
CDR3 protein: CASSLVPVTSEETQYF
CDR3 DNA: TGCGCCAGCAGCTTGGTCCCCGTGACTAGCGAAGAGACCCAGTACTTC

V gene: TRBV27
J gene: TRBJ1-1
D gene: -
clone size: -
CDR3 protein: CASSLFRSGSEAFF
CDR3 DNA: TGTGCCAGCAGTTTATTCCGCTCGGGATCGGAAGCTTTCTTT

V gene: TRBV25-1
J gene: TRBJ2-7
D gene: -
clone size: few
CDR3 protein: CASSFGAYEQYF
CDR3 DNA: TGTGCCAGCAGCTTCGGGGCCTACGAGCAGTACTTC

V gene: TRBV29-1
J gene: TRBJ2-5
D gene: -
clone size: few
CDR3 protein: CSVGAHLETQYF
CDR3 DNA: TGCAGCGTTGGAGCTCATCTAGAGACCCAGTACTTC

V gene: TRBV12-3/TRBV12-4
J gene: TRBJ1-2
D gene: TRBD1
clone size: -
CDR3 protein: CASRRQGPYGYTF
CDR3 DNA: TGTGCCAGCAGGCGACAGGGTCCCTATGGCTACACCTTC

V gene: TRBV30
J gene: TRBJ1-4
D gene: -
clone size: -
CDR3 protein: CAWSPAGWNEKLFF
CDR3 DNA: TGTGCCTGGAGTCCCGCAGGGTGGAATGAAAAACTGTTTTTT